A single sample gave rise to the 30 T cell receptor beta chains below, sequenced in a study of blood T cell repertoires in COVID-19. The repertoire was sequenced with immunoSEQ multiplex PCR; TCRdb's copy has only in-frame clones and lacks some. The sample has hundreds of thousands of clones, around 90% seen once. The specimen sequenced was PBMCs or T cells enriched from blood (not recorded which). The receptor source for this set is a woman under 30 with acute COVID-19.

The J gene is TRBJ1-1, the V gene TRBV19; 9 bases match TRBD1. Germline V gene lookup returns CDR1 LNHDA and CDR2 SQIVND (reference sequence). The ends lost 4 bases at V and 4 bases at J; junction bases unmatched: 7. This CDR3 region has 15 residues. Here the CDR3 DNA reads TGTGCCAGTAGTACCTCCGGGACAGGGTTCACTGAAGCTTTCTTT. Amino acids: CASSTSGTGFTEAFF. The full variable domain, with the rest looked up from reference TRBV19 and TRBJ1-1, is DGGITQSPKYLFRKEGQNVTLSCEQNLNHDAMYWYRQDPGQGLRLIYYSQIVNDFQKGDIAEGYSVSREKKESFPLTVTSAQKNPTAFYLCASSTSGTGFTEAFFGQGTRLTVV.

This clone appeared a few times. This chain uses TRBV7-2 with TRBJ2-3; 13 positions match TRBD2. The V and J ends lost 1 base and 1 base, in that order; junction bases with no gene match: 8. CDR1 and CDR2 (germline): SGHTA, FQGNSA. The CDR3 sequence is 19 residues long. CDR3 sequence: CASSLVVLAGGPGTDTQYF. In nucleotides, the CDR3 is TGTGCCAGCAGCTTAGTGGTACTAGCGGGAGGGCCTGGCACAGATACGCAGTATTTT.

J is TRBJ2-5 and V is TRBV7-6; TRBD2 might be the D (6 bases). This CDR3 has 14 residues. Trimming removed 5 bases at V and 2 bases at J, with 12 bases between. Germline CDR1 reads SGHVS; CDR2 reads FNYEAQ. The DNA of the CDR3 is TGTGCCAGCAGCATCGGGACTTATCAAGAGACCCAGTACTTC. It codes for CASSIGTYQETQYF.

CDR3: CSAGDRGGYTF. Here the CDR3 DNA reads TGCAGTGCCGGAGACAGGGGCGGCTACACCTTC. The rearrangement joins TRBV20-1 to TRBJ1-2; 8 bases fit TRBD1. The CDR3 covers 11 residues. Germline trimming cut 6 bases from V and 8 bases from J; bases unmatched to any gene: 5. Germline CDR1 reads DFQATT; CDR2 reads SNEGSKA (reference sequence).

The chain has TRBV15 and TRBJ1-2; D unclear. The CDR3 spans 13 residues. Germline assignment: CDR1 LNHNV and CDR2 YYDKDF (reference sequence). The V gene lost 0 bases and the J gene lost 8 bases, with 10 bases spanning the gap. The CDR3 reads CATSRDLGEGYTF. CDR3 in DNA: TGTGCCACCAGCAGAGATTTGGGAGAAGGCTACACCTTC.

There are a few counts of this clone. The genes are TRBV7-9 and TRBJ1-3, with TRBD1 identical over 8 bases. With 2 bases clipped from V and 0 bases from J, the junction kept 6 bases outside the gene matches. In germline, CDR1 is SEHNR, CDR2 FQNEAQ (reference sequence). The CDR3 consists of 17 residues. The CDR3 is CASSLKTGAHSGNTIYF. CDR3 in DNA: TGTGCCAGCAGCTTAAAGACAGGGGCTCACTCTGGAAACACCATATATTTT. Full variable domain (outside the CDR3, taken from reference TRBV7-9 and TRBJ1-3): DTGVSQNPRHKITKRGQNVTFRCDPISEHNRLYWYRQTLGQGPEFLTYFQNEAQLEKSRLLSDRFSAERPKGSFSTLEIQRTEQGDSAMYLCASSLKTGAHSGNTIYFGEGSWLTVV.

This chain joins TRBV6-5 and TRBJ2-7; tentatively, D is TRBD1 (8 bases). CDR3 length: 16 amino acids. Trimming took off 2 bases at V and 3 bases at J, with 17 bases between the two ends. Germline assignment: CDR1 MNHEY and CDR2 SVGAGI. The CDR3 is CASSYPGQGGGYEQYF. The CDR3 nucleotides are TGTGCCAGCAGTTACCCCGGACAGGGAGGGGGCTACGAGCAGTACTTC.

The rearrangement joins TRBV3-1 (or the pseudogene TRBV3-2) to TRBJ2-7; 12 positions match TRBD1. V was pared by 1 base and J by 6 bases, with 7 bases of the junction left unmatched. Germline V gives CDR1 LGHDT, CDR2 YNNKEL (reference sequence). The CDR3 extends over 16 amino acids. The DNA for the CDR3 is TGTGCCAGCAGCCAAGGGGGGACAGGGGGCAACGTCGAGCAGTACTTC. Its translation: CASSQGGTGGNVEQYF.

The chain carries TRBV6-5 and TRBJ1-2; no definite D call. Germline V gene sequence: CDR1 MNHEY, CDR2 SVGAGI. The CDR3 totals 13 residues. The V gene lost 2 bases and the J gene lost 8 bases, with 12 bases spanning the gap. This CDR3 reads CASSYGQFKGYTF. The CDR3 nucleotides read TGTGCCAGCAGTTACGGGCAGTTCAAGGGCTACACCTTC.

J is TRBJ2-3 and V is TRBV12-3 or TRBV12-4; possibly TRBD2 for D (6 bases). There are 12 residues in the CDR3. V was trimmed by 4 bases and J by 11 bases, leaving 13 bases between them. CDR3: CASSSRTIGQYF. The DNA for the CDR3 is TGTGCCAGCAGTTCGAGGACTATCGGGCAGTATTTT.

The chain uses TRBV29-1 and TRBJ2-7, with D maybe TRBD1 (5 bases). Germline CDR1 reads SQVTM; CDR2 reads ANQGSEA. V was shortened by 4 bases and J by 6 bases, with 10 bases between the two germline ends. This CDR3 spans 11 amino acids. CDR3: CSVGAGREQYF. In nucleotides, the CDR3 is TGCAGCGTTGGGGCAGGGCGCGAGCAGTACTTC.

A note on this clone: At the DNA level, this CDR3 is encoded by other sequences in the same sample as well. V gene TRBV19 combines with J gene TRBJ1-1; D not certain. Trimming cost V 5 bases and J 1 base, with 8 bases left between them. CDR3 size: 13 residues. Germline lookup yields CDR1 LNHDA and CDR2 SQIVND (reference sequence). The CDR3 sequence is CASSPRPNTEAFF. The DNA for the CDR3 is TGTGCCAGTAGTCCGAGGCCGAACACTGAAGCTTTCTTT. The whole variable domain, filled in from reference TRBV19 and TRBJ1-1, reads DGGITQSPKYLFRKEGQNVTLSCEQNLNHDAMYWYRQDPGQGLRLIYYSQIVNDFQKGDIAEGYSVSREKKESFPLTVTSAQKNPTAFYLCASSPRPNTEAFFGQGTRLTVV.

The V and J genes are TRBV5-5 and TRBJ2-1; TRBD1 aligns across 11 bases. The CDR3 extends over 13 amino acids. Germline V gives CDR1 SGHKS, CDR2 YYEKEE (reference sequence). J gave up 15 bases and V 7 bases, and 12 bases lay outside the gene matches. The CDR3 sequence: CASSGTGGTARFF. In DNA form, the CDR3 reads TGTGCCAGCTCCGGGACAGGGGGTACTGCCCGGTTCTTC.

In this sample, this clone turned up once. The chain uses TRBV9 and TRBJ2-6; 9 positions match TRBD2. The germline V gene encodes CDR1 SGDLS and CDR2 YYNGEE. The CDR3 has 16 residues. V lost 2 bases to trimming and J lost 7 bases; unmatched junction nucleotides: 7. The DNA for the CDR3 is TGTGCCAGCAGCGTGGCCGGGACTAGCTTCGCCAACGTCCTGACTTTC. Amino acids: CASSVAGTSFANVLTF. Using reference TRBV9 and TRBJ2-6 for the parts outside the CDR3, the full variable domain is DSGVTQTPKHLITATGQRVTLRCSPRSGDLSVYWYQQSLDQGLQFLIQYYNGEERAKGNILERFSAQQFPDLHSELNLSSLELGDSALYFCASSVAGTSFANVLTFGAGSRLTVL.

The chain carries TRBV30 and TRBJ2-1, with D possibly matching TRBD2 (5 bases). In germline, CDR1 is GTSNPN, CDR2 SVGIG (reference sequence). Trimming pared 1 base from V and 10 bases from J, leaving 8 bases between. The CDR3 contains 11 residues. CDR3 sequence reads: CAWSAWREQFF. DNA of the CDR3: TGTGCCTGGAGTGCGTGGAGGGAGCAGTTCTTC.

This chain connects TRBV5-1 to TRBJ2-2, with D perhaps TRBD1 (6 bases). This CDR3 is built from 16 residues. Trimming left V 0 bases short and J 1 base short, with 10 bases between. Germline lookup yields CDR1 SGHRS and CDR2 YFSETQ. The CDR3 loop reads CASSLAIQGNTGELFF. DNA of the CDR3: TGCGCCAGCAGCTTGGCCATACAGGGGAACACCGGGGAGCTGTTTTTT.

This clone was seen a handful of times. This sequence joins TRBV4-2 and TRBJ2-7; 14 nucleotides agree with TRBD2. The J segment lost 3 bases and the V segment lost 1 base, leaving 5 bases of the junction unmatched. The CDR3 length is 17 residues. Germline values: CDR1 LGHNA, CDR2 YNFKEQ. The CDR3 sequence is CASSQGSGTSGSYEQYF. CDR3 DNA: TGTGCCAGCAGCCAAGGTTCTGGGACTAGCGGGAGCTACGAGCAGTACTTC.

The chain employs TRBV6-5 and TRBJ2-3; tentatively, D is TRBD2 (5 bases). V gave up 0 bases and J gave up 2 bases, with 12 bases separating them. This CDR3 is built from 16 residues. CDR1 MNHEY and CDR2 SVGAGI come from the germline V gene. This CDR3 is CASSYSLASTTDTQYF. DNA of the CDR3: TGTGCCAGCAGTTACTCCCTAGCCTCAACCACAGATACGCAGTATTTT.

The CDR3 DNA reads as TGTGCCAGCAGCCAAGTTGAGGGACTCCGCTCCTACGAGCAGTACTTC. As protein: CASSQVEGLRSYEQYF. The chain recombines TRBV3-1 (or the pseudogene TRBV3-2) with TRBJ2-7; the D gene is possibly TRBD2 (6 bases). Trimming took off 1 base at V and 0 bases at J, with 13 bases between the two ends. CDR3 length: 16 residues. Germline V lookup: CDR1 LGHDT, CDR2 YNNKEL (reference sequence).

The rearrangement uses TRBV18 and TRBJ2-6; perhaps TRBD1 as D (6 bases). With 3 bases removed from V and 1 base from J, the gap between germline ends came to 10 bases. CDR3 length: 16 residues. Germline CDR1 is KGHSH and CDR2 is LQKENI. DNA for the CDR3: TGTGCCAGCTCACCCAAACAGGGATCTGGGGCCAACGTCCTGACTTTC. It encodes CASSPKQGSGANVLTF.

V gene TRBV19 combines with J gene TRBJ1-2; 12 positions match TRBD1. CDR1 and CDR2 from the germline V gene are LNHDA and SQIVND (reference sequence). V was clipped by 5 bases and J by 8 bases; unmatched bases: 6. The CDR3 loop spans 14 amino acids. The CDR3 nucleotides are TGTGCCAGTAGTCCCCGGGACAGGGGGCGAGGCTACACCTTC. The encoded protein is CASSPRDRGRGYTF.

In this sample, this clone turned up once. This rearrangement joins TRBV18 to TRBJ2-7; weak D call: TRBD2 (6 bases). Trimming pared 8 bases from V and 3 bases from J, leaving 23 bases between. The germline CDR1 and CDR2 sequences are KGHSH and LQKENI. The CDR3 totals 16 residues. The CDR3 here is CASPAARSGLGYEQYF. In nucleotides, the CDR3 is TGTGCCAGCCCCGCAGCAAGAAGCGGGTTGGGCTACGAGCAGTACTTC.

The chain links TRBV19 to TRBJ1-2; possibly TRBD1 for D (6 bases). The germline V gene has CDR1 LNHDA and CDR2 SQIVND (reference sequence). The CDR3 runs to 12 residues. Trimming shortened V by 4 bases and J by 8 bases, and 11 bases separated the two germline ends. CDR3 sequence (DNA): TGTGCCAGTAGTAGGGGGCGAGGAGGCTACACCTTC. The encoded protein is CASSRGRGGYTF.

The rearrangement uses TRBV7-3 and TRBJ2-1; TRBD2 is a possible D gene (5 bases). CDR1 is SGHTA, CDR2 FQGTGA, per germline. The CDR3 has 13 amino acids. V dropped 6 bases and J dropped 5 bases, with 11 bases sitting between them. CDR3 sequence reads: CASRSGNDNEQFF. CDR3 in DNA: TGTGCCAGCAGGTCCGGGAACGACAATGAGCAGTTCTTC.

The chain couples TRBV2 to TRBJ1-3; the D gene is possibly TRBD1 (6 bases). V lost 6 bases, J lost 0 bases, and 12 bases lay in between. In germline, CDR1 is SNHLY, CDR2 FYNNEI. The CDR3 is 15 residues long. The CDR3 reads CASRTDSSSGNTIYF. In DNA form, the CDR3 reads TGTGCCAGCAGGACGGACAGTAGCTCTGGAAACACCATATATTTT.

The rearrangement uses TRBV28 and TRBJ2-1; TRBD2 matches at 10 bases. The CDR3 runs 15 residues. CDR1 is MDHEN, CDR2 SYDVKM, per germline. Trimming removed 1 base from V and 4 bases from J; junction bases left unmatched: 1. The CDR3 protein is CASSLLLAGYNEQFF. The CDR3 DNA reads TGTGCCAGCAGTTTATTACTAGCGGGGTACAATGAGCAGTTCTTC.

The rearrangement joins TRBV28 to TRBJ1-2; TRBD1 aligns across 7 bases. Trimming at V came to 5 bases and at J to 4 bases, leaving 10 bases not matched to a gene. The CDR3 has 15 amino acids. Germline-derived CDR1 and CDR2 are MDHEN and SYDVKM. CDR3 in DNA: TGTGCCAGCAGTCTCTCACCGGGACAGTCCTATGGCTACACCTTC. Its translation is CASSLSPGQSYGYTF.

The gene calls are TRBV19 and TRBJ1-5, with 10 bases lining up with TRBD1. The ends lost 5 bases at V and 7 bases at J; junction bases unmatched: 5. The CDR3 length is 14 residues. Germline values: CDR1 LNHDA, CDR2 SQIVND (reference sequence). The CDR3 DNA sequence: TGTGCCAGTAGTCCGACAGGGGGCGGACAGCCCCAGCATTTT. It encodes CASSPTGGGQPQHF.

The gene calls are TRBV28 and TRBJ1-5; tentatively, D is TRBD1 (6 bases). V lost 0 bases and J 9 bases, leaving 15 bases between the germline ends. CDR3 length equals 15 residues. Looked up from germline, CDR1 is MDHEN and CDR2 is SYDVKM. Here the CDR3 reads CASSLWIQGEGPQHF. DNA of the CDR3: TGTGCCAGCAGTTTATGGATACAGGGCGAGGGGCCCCAGCATTTT.

This chain connects TRBV7-8 to TRBJ2-5; D might be TRBD1 (7 bases). CDR3 size: 16 residues. The V end lost 6 bases, the J end lost 5 bases, and 22 bases lay between the germline ends. Per the germline V gene, CDR1 is SGHVS and CDR2 is FQNEAQ. The CDR3 DNA reads TGTGCCAGCAGTACAGTGTCAGCGCCAGGGGGGGAGACCCAGTACTTC. Its translation: CASSTVSAPGGETQYF.